This T cell receptor (beta chain) was sequenced in a study of T cell repertoires in cytomegalovirus infection. About the study: It can be stated that public TCR beta signatures indicated CMV infection as well as a matching HLA type. Study outcomes and limitations: HLA-C-restricted TCR beta clonotypes specific for CMV led the ex vivo response.

This clonotype has more than one count but fewer than ten. Its antigen is undetermined. The CDR3 is made up of 11 amino acids. V was shortened by 6 bases and J by 4 bases, with 5 bases between the two germline ends. Germline CDR1 is MNHEY and CDR2 is SMNVEV (reference sequence). In TCRdb, the reads were re-called with MiXCR into one record per CDR3 protein. In the table there are roughly 760,000 distinct CDR3 sequences, under 40% of which are singletons. This sequence was found in a human donor in good health (CMV status not recorded). Some clones in this sample may be carry-over from other donors' samples. Specimen: PBMCs. The V call is TRBV27, the J call TRBJ2-3; maybe TRBD1 (5 bases). The CDR3 DNA follows: TGTGCCAGCAGGGGGCCAGATACGCAGTATTTT. Protein sequence: CASRGPDTQYF.